A selection of T cell receptor beta chains follows, all from one sample in a study of beta chain features in type 1 diabetes. Sequenced by immunoSEQ multiplex PCR; TCRdb stores in-frame clones only, minus some. The sample records roughly 310,000 clones, approximately 10% being singletons. Sample: naive CD4+ T cells from blood. These receptors were taken from a woman aged 25 to 39 in good health. The CDR3 runs from the conserved cysteine through the conserved F or W. A D gene is named only where the DNA matches it firmly. Where a row states a size, it is once, few, many or the class of an expanded clone; other rows omit it.

clone_size j_call v_call d_call cdr3_aa cdr3_nt
. TRBJ1-2 TRBV5-6 TRBD1 CASSRTGNYGYTF TGTGCCAGCAGCAGGACAGGAAACTATGGCTACACCTTC
. TRBJ1-1 TRBV28 TRBD1 CASTLGGTGPWNTEAFF TGTGCCAGCACCCTCGGCGGGACAGGGCCCTGGAACACTGAAGCTTTCTTT
few TRBJ2-1 TRBV19 . CASSELAAYNEQFF TGTGCCAGTAGTGAACTAGCCGCCTACAATGAGCAGTTCTTC
. TRBJ2-3 TRBV7-9 TRBD2 CASSFSQVRESTDTQYF TGTGCCAGCAGCTTCTCACAGGTGCGGGAGAGTACAGATACGCAGTATTTT
. TRBJ2-6 TRBV19 . CASSIPGSGANVLTF TGTGCCAGTAGTATCCCAGGGTCTGGGGCCAACGTCCTGACTTTC
few TRBJ1-2 TRBV28 . CASRSSKEIRNPYGYTF TGTGCCAGCAGATCTTCAAAGGAGATACGAAACCCCTATGGCTACACCTTC
. TRBJ2-1 TRBV28 TRBD2 CASVGSGRPYNEQFF TGTGCCAGCGTCGGTAGCGGGAGACCCTACAATGAGCAGTTCTTC
few TRBJ2-5 TRBV7-2 TRBD2 CASSQQTSSQETQYF TGTGCCAGCAGCCAGCAGACTAGCAGTCAAGAGACCCAGTACTTC
. TRBJ2-7 TRBV27 . CASGQLGEQYF TGTGCCTCCGGACAGTTAGGCGAGCAGTACTTC
. TRBJ2-7 TRBV28 . CASRIQGYEQYF TGTGCCAGCAGAATACAGGGCTACGAGCAGTACTTC
. TRBJ2-5 TRBV19 . CASSIGRPRSPQETQYF TGTGCCAGTAGTATAGGACGACCGCGGAGCCCCCAAGAGACCCAGTACTTC
. TRBJ2-1 TRBV13 TRBD1 CASRPTNRGSYNEQFF TGTGCCAGCAGACCCACTAACAGGGGTTCCTACAATGAGCAGTTCTTC
few TRBJ2-3 TRBV28 TRBD2 CASSSPGGAIVTDTQYF TGTGCCAGCAGTAGCCCGGGGGGTGCTATAGTCACAGATACGCAGTATTTT
few TRBJ2-7 TRBV29-1 TRBD1 CSVEDRRTGGQEQYF TGCAGCGTTGAAGATCGCAGGACAGGGGGTCAGGAGCAGTACTTC
. TRBJ1-5 TRBV6-1 . CASSEMRQSNQPQHF TGTGCCAGCAGTGAAATGAGGCAGAGCAATCAGCCCCAGCATTTT
few TRBJ2-5 TRBV2 . CASSPSGQETQYF TGTGCCAGCAGTCCCAGCGGGCAAGAGACCCAGTACTTC
. TRBJ2-1 TRBV7-2 TRBD2 CASRDYSTSGRAVNQFF TGTGCCAGCAGGGACTACTCGACTAGCGGGAGGGCAGTGAATCAGTTCTTC
. TRBJ2-7 TRBV19 TRBD2 CASSETSGSYEQYF TGTGCCAGTAGCGAGACTAGCGGGTCCTACGAGCAGTACTTC
. TRBJ2-7 TRBV19 . CASRASATSYEQYF TGTGCCAGTAGGGCTAGCGCGACCTCCTACGAGCAGTACTTC
few TRBJ2-1 TRBV28 . CASSFLAQYEQFF TGTGCCAGCAGTTTCTTAGCACAATATGAGCAGTTCTTC
few TRBJ2-5 TRBV4-2 TRBD2 CASRHRLAGEETQYF TGTGCCAGCAGGCATCGGCTAGCGGGAGAAGAGACCCAGTACTTC
. TRBJ2-3 TRBV9 TRBD1 CASSQAGGPDTQYF TGTGCCAGCAGCCAGGCAGGGGGACCAGATACGCAGTATTTT
few TRBJ2-3 TRBV9 . CASSVGSSPDTQYF TGTGCCAGCAGCGTCGGGAGCTCCCCAGATACGCAGTATTTT
. TRBJ1-2 TRBV28 TRBD1 CASSSPGQGLYGYTF TGTGCCAGCAGTTCACCGGGACAGGGGCTCTATGGCTACACCTTC
few TRBJ2-6 TRBV19 TRBD2 CASSISSGNAGANVLTF TGTGCCAGTAGTATATCTAGCGGGAACGCTGGGGCCAACGTCCTGACTTTC
. TRBJ2-7 TRBV7-2 . CASSLTFGHEQYF TGTGCCAGCAGCTTAACTTTCGGTCACGAGCAGTACTTC
. TRBJ2-7 TRBV10-3 . CAISESAGPYEQYF TGTGCCATCAGTGAGTCGGCGGGCCCCTACGAGCAGTACTTC
few TRBJ1-5 TRBV2 . CASTRLGTPQHF TGTGCCAGCACAAGACTAGGGACGCCCCAGCATTTT
few TRBJ2-1 TRBV19 . CATRRGGVHEQFF TGTGCCACCCGGCGTGGGGGCGTGCATGAGCAGTTCTTC
. TRBJ2-7 TRBV7-9 TRBD1 CASQTGMETYEQYF TGTGCCAGCCAGACAGGGATGGAGACCTACGAGCAGTACTTC
. TRBJ2-3 TRBV4-2 . CASSLMAEAGDTQYF TGTGCCAGCAGCCTGATGGCGGAGGCAGGGGATACACAGTATTTT
few TRBJ2-7 TRBV7-2 . CASSYMSRTLDWEQYF TGTGCCAGCAGCTACATGTCACGCACCCTTGACTGGGAGCAGTACTTC
. TRBJ2-6 TRBV19 TRBD2 CASSIVRLAGSSGANVLTF TGTGCCAGTAGTATAGTTCGACTAGCGGGCAGCTCTGGGGCCAACGTCCTGACTTTC
few TRBJ2-5 TRBV7-8 TRBD1 CASRRGTGGETQYF TGTGCCAGCAGGCGTGGGACAGGGGGAGAGACCCAGTACTTC